These 8 T cell receptor beta chains came from one sample sequenced in a study of shared clonotypes between healthy human individuals. Method: immunoSEQ multiplex PCR; TCRdb's copy keeps in-frame clones and lacks some. The table shows about 460,000 clones, with roughly three quarters occurring only once. Material: PBMCs. The receptors originated from a woman in her 40s in good health. Some clones in this sample may be carry-over from other donors' samples.

In its sample, this clone was seen once. This chain uses TRBV9 with TRBJ2-3; D is unclear. V lost 1 base and J lost 1, with 13 bases in between. This CDR3 region has 16 residues. Germline-derived CDR1 and CDR2 are SGDLS and YYNGEE. CDR3 in amino acids: CASSVRRDGGTDTQYF. CDR3 DNA sequence: TGTGCCAGCAGCGTAAGAAGGGATGGGGGCACAGATACGCAGTATTTT.

The genes are TRBV15 and TRBJ2-3; 8 bases are shared with TRBD2. Germline assignment: CDR1 LNHNV and CDR2 YYDKDF (reference sequence). The V and J ends lost 3 bases and 3 bases, in that order; junction bases with no gene match: 8. This CDR3 has 16 residues. In DNA, the CDR3 is TGTGCCACCAGCAGGGGAGCGGGAGCGATAACAGATACGCAGTATTTT. It codes for CATSRGAGAITDTQYF. Variable domain in full (rest from reference TRBV15 and TRBJ2-3): DAMVIQNPRYQVTQFGKPVTLSCSQTLNHNVMYWYQQKSSQAPKLLFHYYDKDFNNEADTPDNFQSRRPNTSFCFLDIRSPGLGDTAMYLCATSRGAGAITDTQYFGPGTRLTVL.

The gene calls are TRBV7-6 and TRBJ2-1; 8 bases agree with TRBD2. Germline V lookup: CDR1 SGHVS, CDR2 FNYEAQ. This CDR3 is built from 15 residues. The V gene end was trimmed by 1 base and the J gene end by 6 bases; junction bases not matched to a gene: 5. The DNA of the CDR3 is TGTGCCAGCAGCTTAGTACTAGCGGCTGCCAATGAGCAGTTCTTC. Translating it yields CASSLVLAAANEQFF.

A word on this clone: An end of the junction does not agree with germline; a read error may underlie this. The V and J genes are TRBV7-7 and TRBJ1-3, with TRBD1 as a possible D gene (5 bases). The germline V gene has CDR1 SSHAT and CDR2 FNYEAQ (reference sequence). The CDR3 contains 15 residues. In nucleotides, the CDR3 is TGTGCTAGCAGCTTAGAGGCAGGGCTTGGAAACACCATATATTTT. Encoded protein: CASSLEAGLGNTIYF. Combining the CDR3 with reference TRBV7-7 and TRBJ1-3 gives the whole variable domain GAGVSQSPRYKVTKRGQDVTLRCDPISSHATLYWYQQALGQGPEFLTYFNYEAQPDKSGLPSDRFSAERPEGSISTLTIQRTEQRDSAMYRCASSLEAGLGNTIYFGEGSWLTVV.

CDR3: CASSPQGLAQGEQFF. The CDR3 DNA reads as TGTGCCAGCAGCCCTCAGGGACTAGCCCAGGGTGAGCAGTTCTTC. The chain has TRBV7-2 and TRBJ2-1; 9 bases align to TRBD2. This CDR3 has 15 amino acids. Per the germline V gene, CDR1 is SGHTA and CDR2 is FQGNSA. After removal of 5 bases from V and 9 bases from J, the junction contained 11 bases not matched to a gene.

The table lists this clone with many counts. V is TRBV10-3 and J is TRBJ2-7; 7 bases fit TRBD2. With V trimmed by 3 bases and J by 5 bases, 7 bases remained unmatched. CDR1 is ENHRY and CDR2 is SYGVKD in the germline V gene. This CDR3 has 14 residues. Written as DNA, the CDR3 is TGTGCCATCAGTGAAGTGGCGGGAGTAGACGAGCAGTACTTC. Protein sequence: CAISEVAGVDEQYF.

The chain uses TRBV10-2 and TRBJ1-5; D ambiguous. The V and J ends lost 7 bases and 3 bases respectively, with 10 bases between them. Germline V gene lookup returns CDR1 WSHSY and CDR2 SAAADI. This CDR3 is built from 13 residues. CDR3 DNA sequence: TGCGCCAGCAAGGCGGCAGACAATCAGCCCCAGCATTTT. It encodes CASKAADNQPQHF.

The chain uses TRBV7-9 and TRBJ2-4; D might be TRBD1 (6 bases). Germline CDR1 and CDR2: SEHNR and FQNEAQ (reference sequence). Trimming left V 5 bases short and J 2 bases short, with 16 bases between. The CDR3 is made up of 16 amino acids. CDR3 sequence reads: CASSPSPRGPKNIQYF. The CDR3 DNA sequence: TGTGCCAGCAGCCCCTCCCCCAGGGGACCCAAAAACATTCAGTACTTC.